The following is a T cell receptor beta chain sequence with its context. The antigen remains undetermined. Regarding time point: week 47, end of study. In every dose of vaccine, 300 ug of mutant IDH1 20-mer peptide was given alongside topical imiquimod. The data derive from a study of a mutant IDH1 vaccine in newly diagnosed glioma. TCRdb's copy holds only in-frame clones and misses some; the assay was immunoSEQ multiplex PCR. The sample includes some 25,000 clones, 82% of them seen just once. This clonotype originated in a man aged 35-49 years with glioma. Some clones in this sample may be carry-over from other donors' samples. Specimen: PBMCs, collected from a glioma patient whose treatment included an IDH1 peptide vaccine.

CDR3 in DNA: TGTGCCACTAGGACAGTCGACCATCAGCCCCAGCATTTT. Translating it yields CATRTVDHQPQHF. J is TRBJ1-5 and V is TRBV10-3, with a weak D call TRBD1 (6 bases). The CDR3 extends over 13 amino acids. Per germline, CDR1 ENHRY and CDR2 SYGVKD. Trimming took off 10 bases at V and 5 bases at J, with 15 bases between the two ends.